This T cell receptor (beta chain) was recorded in a study of human versus mouse CDR3 diversity and MHC coevolution. The method was immunoSEQ multiplex PCR; TCRdb's version includes in-frame clones alone and lacks a portion of them. The sample lists 50,000 to 70,000 clones; around 94% were seen once. Germline CDR1 is WNHNN and CDR2 is SYGVQD (reference sequence). CDR3 size: 15 residues. V lost 3 bases and J lost 3; bases outside the gene matches: 7. This chain connects TRBV10-1 to TRBJ2-5; 7 bases align to TRBD1. Sequenced material: naive CD4+ T cells from blood. Documented subset: CD45RO-negative CD62L-positive naive CD4 T cells. The receptor was derived from a person aged 60 to 70 in good health. The CDR3 region is CASSDRTGREETQYF. CDR3 nucleotides: TGCGCCAGCAGTGACCGGACAGGAAGAGAAGAGACCCAGTACTTC.